The 22 T cell receptor beta chains below come from one sample, sequenced in a study of T cell clonotyping in hematopoietic cell transplantation. The method was immunoSEQ multiplex PCR; TCRdb's version includes in-frame clones alone and lacks a portion of them. The sample has some 28,000 clones; 82% are singletons. Regarding time point: recipient sample about 28 days before transplant, after cytoreduction. Sequencing was performed on peripheral blood mononuclear cells, taken before stem cell transplant. These receptors all come from a middle-aged man with acute myeloid leukemia. Some clones in this sample may be carry-over from other donors' samples.

V gene TRBV7-8 combines with J gene TRBJ2-1; tentatively, D is TRBD2 (7 bases). V was shortened by 5 bases and J by 9 bases, with 26 bases between the two germline ends. In germline, CDR1 is SGHVS, CDR2 FQNEAQ. This CDR3 is 17 amino acids long. The CDR3 DNA is TGTGCCAGCAGCCGCCCAGCGGGAACTTACCAAGGGGGTGAGCAGTTCTTC. Translation gives CASSRPAGTYQGGEQFF.

This clone was detected once. This CDR3 reads CAISRRVGYEQFF. The CDR3 DNA follows: TGTGCCATCTCCCGGAGGGTTGGTTATGAGCAGTTCTTC. The chain is built from TRBV28 and TRBJ2-1; a possible D gene is TRBD2 (6 bases). The CDR3 covers 13 residues. Trimming cost V 10 bases and J 8 bases, with 18 bases left between them. Germline loops: CDR1 MDHEN, CDR2 SYDVKM. The full variable domain, in which reference TRBV28 and TRBJ2-1 provide the parts outside the CDR3, is DVKVTQSSRYLVKRTGEKVFLECVQDMDHENMFWYRQDPGLGLRLIYFSYDVKMKEKGDIPEGYSVSREKKERFSLILESASTNQTSMYLCAISRRVGYEQFFGPGTRLTVL.

The rearrangement joins TRBV27 to TRBJ2-1, with 8 bases lining up with TRBD1. Germline V gives CDR1 MNHEY, CDR2 SMNVEV (reference sequence). This CDR3 region has 19 residues. The V and J ends lost 1 base and 7 bases, in that order; junction bases with no gene match: 18. The CDR3 DNA sequence: TGTGCCAGCAGTTTATTACGGTTTTTGAGACAGGGGTTTTCTAATGAGCAGTTCTTC. It yields the protein CASSLLRFLRQGFSNEQFF.

The chain recombines TRBV5-6 with TRBJ1-2; D unclear. V was cut by 2 bases and J by 4 bases, with 9 bases left in between. CDR1 is SGHDT and CDR2 is YYEEEE in the germline V gene. The CDR3 extends over 13 amino acids. CDR3 loop: CASSFRVTYGYTF. In DNA, the CDR3 is TGTGCCAGCAGCTTTAGGGTTACCTATGGCTACACCTTC. Supplemented by reference TRBV5-6 and TRBJ1-2, the full variable domain reads DAGVTQSPTHLIKTRGQQVTLRCSPKSGHDTVSWYQQALGQGPQFIFQYYEEEERQRGNFPDRFSGHQFPNYSSELNVNALLLGDSALYLCASSFRVTYGYTFGSGTRLTVV.

This clone occurred once. The rearrangement joins TRBV5-1 to TRBJ2-2, with 8 bases fitting TRBD1. Germline assignment: CDR1 SGHRS and CDR2 YFSETQ. The CDR3 length is 15 residues. V lost 4 bases, J lost 4 bases, and 6 bases stayed unmatched. Here the CDR3 DNA reads TGCGCCAGCAGCGCGGGACAGGTTATCACCGGGGAGCTGTTTTTT. This encodes CASSAGQVITGELFF.

The rearrangement links TRBV7-9 to TRBJ1-3; D call uncertain. The CDR3 contains 13 residues. V was clipped by 8 bases and J by 4 bases, with 12 bases between them. Germline CDR1 reads SEHNR; CDR2 reads FQNEAQ (reference sequence). CDR3 sequence: CASGPGAGNTIYF. CDR3 bases: TGTGCCAGCGGCCCGGGAGCGGGAAACACCATATATTTT.

The chain combines TRBV4-1 with TRBJ2-7, with D possibly being TRBD1 (5 bases). Trimming removed 1 base at V and 5 bases at J, with 18 bases between. The CDR3 has 16 amino acids. The germline gives CDR1 MGHRA, CDR2 YSYEKL. The CDR3 protein is CASSQVVARAENEQYF. CDR3 nucleotides: TGCGCCAGCAGCCAAGTGGTGGCCAGGGCAGAAAACGAGCAGTACTTC.

This clone was observed a few times. CDR3 in DNA: TGTGCCAGCAGCTACACTTACAGCGGGAGGGCCATGGATACGCAGTATTTT. Amino acids: CASSYTYSGRAMDTQYF. The rearrangement uses TRBV2 and TRBJ2-3, with TRBD2 identical over 10 bases. CDR3 length: 17 amino acids. The V segment lost 6 bases and the J segment 6 bases; nucleotides outside the gene matches: 15. Germline V CDR1 and CDR2: SNHLY, FYNNEI. The full variable domain, its missing parts supplied by reference TRBV2 and TRBJ2-3, is EPEVTQTPSHQVTQMGQEVILRCVPISNHLYFYWYRQILGQKVEFLVSFYNNEISEKSEIFDDQFSVERPDGSNFTLKIRSTKLEDSAMYFCASSYTYSGRAMDTQYFGPGTRLTVL.

V gene TRBV6-5 combines with J gene TRBJ1-5, with 7 bases matching TRBD1. Germline CDR1 reads MNHEY; CDR2 reads SVGAGI. After removal of 5 bases from V and 5 bases from J, the junction contained 6 bases not matched to a gene. The CDR3 is 14 amino acids. CDR3 loop: CASSQDRSYQPQHF. For the CDR3, the DNA is TGTGCCAGCAGTCAGGACAGGTCGTATCAGCCCCAGCATTTT.

CDR3 sequence reads: CASSLATSGGYEQYF. CDR3 bases: TGCGCCAGCAGCTTGGCGACTAGCGGAGGCTACGAGCAGTACTTC. The chain is built from TRBV5-1 and TRBJ2-7, with 9 bases lining up with TRBD2. The CDR3 has 15 amino acids. V gave up 0 bases and J gave up 3 bases; unmatched junction bases: 4. Per germline, CDR1 SGHRS and CDR2 YFSETQ.

The chain links TRBV28 to TRBJ2-4; TRBD1 might be the D (5 bases). Trimming took 10 bases from V and 0 from J, leaving 10 bases between them. Germline V gene lookup returns CDR1 MDHEN and CDR2 SYDVKM. The CDR3 runs to 13 residues. DNA of the CDR3: TGTGCCATCAGGGAACTAGCCAAAAACATTCAGTACTTC. Protein product: CAIRELAKNIQYF.

The CDR3 DNA is TGTGCCAGCAGGCCGACAGGGGGCGTGCAGCCCCAGCATTTT. It translates to CASRPTGGVQPQHF. This chain uses TRBV6-5 with TRBJ1-5; 10 bases match TRBD1. Germline assignment: CDR1 MNHEY and CDR2 SVGAGI. After removal of 6 bases from V and 7 bases from J, the junction contained 6 bases not matched to a gene. The CDR3 covers 14 residues.

This chain uses TRBV15 with TRBJ1-3; D gene uncertain. V was cut by 4 bases and J by 6 bases, with 13 bases left in between. CDR3 size: 14 residues. Germline lookup yields CDR1 LNHNV and CDR2 YYDKDF (reference sequence). The CDR3 is CATSNRRQENTIYF. For the CDR3, the DNA is TGTGCCACCAGCAACCGACGGCAGGAAAACACCATATATTTT.

The chain recombines TRBV5-8 with TRBJ2-1; TRBD1 matches 8 bases. The CDR3 loop spans 16 amino acids. J gave up 4 bases and V 4 bases, and 10 bases lay outside the gene matches. CDR1 and CDR2 from the germline V gene are SGHTS and YDEGEE. The CDR3 is CASSPKDREVYNEQFF. CDR3 DNA sequence: TGTGCCAGCAGCCCAAAGGACAGGGAAGTGTACAATGAGCAGTTCTTC.

This chain connects TRBV10-3 to TRBJ1-1, with 8 positions matching TRBD1. After removal of 0 bases from V and 1 base from J, the junction contained 7 bases not matched to a gene. The CDR3 runs to 17 residues. Germline CDR1 ENHRY, CDR2 SYGVKD. The CDR3 spells CAISESGRGQGNTEAFF. The CDR3 DNA reads as TGTGCCATCAGTGAGTCTGGCAGGGGGCAAGGGAACACTGAAGCTTTCTTT.

This chain uses TRBV27 with TRBJ2-6, with D tentatively TRBD1 (6 bases). V was shortened by 3 bases and J by 2 bases, with 11 bases between the two germline ends. Germline V gene data show CDR1 as MNHEY and CDR2 as SMNVEV (reference sequence). The CDR3 length is 16 residues. Written as DNA, the CDR3 is TGTGCCAGCAGTTTTAGGGGGACAACTGGGGCCAACGTCCTGACTTTC. As protein: CASSFRGTTGANVLTF.

The chain recombines TRBV27 with TRBJ2-5, with 7 bases lining up with TRBD1. From germline, CDR1 is MNHEY and CDR2 SMNVEV (reference sequence). The V segment lost 6 bases and the J segment 3 bases; nucleotides outside the gene matches: 10. CDR3 length: 15 residues. CDR3 loop: CASSPPDRVKETQYF. The CDR3 DNA follows: TGTGCCAGCAGCCCCCCCGACAGGGTGAAAGAGACCCAGTACTTC.

As DNA, the CDR3 is TGTGCCAGCAGCTTAGCGGGACAGGATCAAGAGACCCAGTACTTC. This encodes CASSLAGQDQETQYF. The genes are TRBV7-2 and TRBJ2-5, with 8 bases identical to TRBD1. CDR3 size: 15 residues. CDR1 is SGHTA and CDR2 is FQGNSA in the germline V gene. V shed 0 bases, J shed 2 bases, and the junction held 2 bases outside the gene matches.

The V gene is TRBV25-1, the J gene TRBJ2-7; D call uncertain. V was shortened by 8 bases and J by 3 bases, with 14 bases between the two germline ends. The germline V gene has CDR1 MGHDK and CDR2 SYGVNS. The CDR3 is 13 amino acids. In DNA, the CDR3 is TGTGCCAGCGGACGGATGGGCCTCTACGAGCAGTACTTC. This encodes CASGRMGLYEQYF.

The V gene is TRBV2, the J gene TRBJ2-7; TRBD1 matches 11 bases. V lost 4 bases and J lost 6; bases outside the gene matches: 11. Germline values: CDR1 SNHLY, CDR2 FYNNEI. The CDR3 has 16 amino acids. CDR3 nucleotide sequence: TGTGCCAGCAGTGTGGACCAAAGGACAGGGGGCTTCGAGCAGTACTTC. Protein product: CASSVDQRTGGFEQYF. The full variable domain, completed using reference TRBV2 and TRBJ2-7, is EPEVTQTPSHQVTQMGQEVILRCVPISNHLYFYWYRQILGQKVEFLVSFYNNEISEKSEIFDDQFSVERPDGSNFTLKIRSTKLEDSAMYFCASSVDQRTGGFEQYFGPGTRLTVT.

The chain is built from TRBV11-3 and TRBJ2-5; D is possibly TRBD1 or TRBD2 (6 bases each). CDR3 length: 16 amino acids. V lost 5 bases, J lost 1 base, and 17 bases lay in between. Germline CDR1 reads SGHNT; CDR2 reads YENEEA. The CDR3 nucleotides are TGTGCCAGCAGCCCCAGATCGGGGGCCCTCCAAGAGACCCAGTACTTC. Its protein is CASSPRSGALQETQYF.

The chain employs TRBV7-2 and TRBJ2-7; D is uncertain. The CDR3 runs 13 residues. V was trimmed by 5 bases and J by 2 bases, leaving 10 bases between them. Looked up from germline, CDR1 is SGHTA and CDR2 is FQGNSA. The CDR3 DNA follows: TGTGCCAGCAGCACACGGCCCCCCTACGAGCAGTACTTC. Translation gives CASSTRPPYEQYF.